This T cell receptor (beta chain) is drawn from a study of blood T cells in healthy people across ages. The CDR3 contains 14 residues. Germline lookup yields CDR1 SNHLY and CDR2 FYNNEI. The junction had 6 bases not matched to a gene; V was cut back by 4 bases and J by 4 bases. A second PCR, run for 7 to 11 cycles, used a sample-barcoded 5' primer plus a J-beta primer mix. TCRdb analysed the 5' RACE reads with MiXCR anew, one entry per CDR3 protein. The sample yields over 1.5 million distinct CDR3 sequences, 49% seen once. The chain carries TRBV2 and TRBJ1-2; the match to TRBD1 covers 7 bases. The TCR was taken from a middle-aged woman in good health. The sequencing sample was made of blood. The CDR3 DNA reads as TGTGCCAGCAGTGGCCGGTGGACAGGCTATGGCTACACCTTC. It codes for CASSGRWTGYGYTF.